Shown below are 18 T cell receptor beta chains from a single sample sequenced in a study of shared T cell receptors in the human thymus. The repertoire was sequenced with immunoSEQ multiplex PCR; TCRdb's copy has only in-frame clones and lacks some. The profile covers about 660,000 clones, with around 89% appearing a single time and 0.01% taken by the ten largest. The sample was also linked to a second study, of human thymus T cells.

The sequencing sample was made of thymocytes. These receptors were collected from a boy younger than two with a congenital heart defect.

V gene TRBV11-2 combines with J gene TRBJ2-3; tentatively, D is TRBD2 (5 bases). The V end lost 7 bases, the J end lost 1 base, and 9 bases lay between the germline ends. The CDR3 sequence is 13 residues long. The germline V gene encodes CDR1 SGHAT and CDR2 FQNNGV. CDR3 protein: CASTRRGTDTQYF. The DNA of the CDR3 is TGTGCCAGCACGAGGCGGGGCACAGATACGCAGTATTTT.

V is TRBV27 and J is TRBJ2-1, with TRBD2 matching 12 bases. Germline V gives CDR1 MNHEY, CDR2 SMNVEV (reference sequence). This CDR3 has 16 amino acids. Losses at the gene ends were 3 bases for V and 7 bases for J; bases not matched to a gene: 7. The CDR3 DNA is TGTGCCAGCAGTTTGCTAGCGGGAGGGCCTATAAATGAGCAGTTCTTC. The encoded protein is CASSLLAGGPINEQFF.

CDR3 in DNA: TGCGCCAGCAGCCAAGTGACGTCGGGGAATTACGAGCAGTACTTC. This gives the protein CASSQVTSGNYEQYF. The chain carries TRBV4-1 and TRBJ2-7, with D maybe TRBD2 (5 bases). The V gene lost 1 base and the J gene lost 4 bases, with 14 bases spanning the gap. The CDR3 consists of 15 residues. Germline CDR1 MGHRA, CDR2 YSYEKL.

The V and J genes are TRBV27 and TRBJ2-7, with D possibly TRBD2 on 6 matching bases. With 7 bases removed from V and 3 bases from J, the gap between germline ends came to 16 bases. The CDR3 extends over 14 amino acids. Per germline, CDR1 MNHEY and CDR2 SMNVEV (reference sequence). CDR3 nucleotides: TGTGCCAGCACCGGGGGACGGACTCACTACGAGCAGTACTTC. It specifies CASTGGRTHYEQYF.

This sequence joins TRBV11-3 and TRBJ2-5; TRBD2 agrees at 10 bases. TRBJ2-7 matches the DNA end more closely, so the J call is doubtful. CDR1 SGHNT and CDR2 YENEEA come from the germline V gene. The CDR3 sequence is 15 residues long. CDR3 DNA: TGTGCCAGCAGCTTACCGGTAGCGGGGGGTTACGAGCAGTACTTC. It encodes CASSLPVAGGYEQYF.

J is TRBJ2-3 and V is TRBV4-1, with TRBD2 matching 10 bases. CDR3 length: 20 amino acids. Germline CDR1 MGHRA, CDR2 YSYEKL. V was clipped by 0 bases and J by 4 bases; unmatched bases: 16. As DNA, the CDR3 is TGCGCCAGCAGCCAAGATACTAGCGGGAACGGGGGAGACACATCAGATACGCAGTATTTT. This codes for CASSQDTSGNGGDTSDTQYF.

The chain has TRBV4-3 and TRBJ2-5; 11 nucleotides align to TRBD2. CDR3 length: 19 residues. Losses at the gene ends were 0 bases for V and 5 bases for J; bases not matched to a gene: 14. The germline gives CDR1 LGHNA, CDR2 YSLEER. Here the CDR3 DNA reads TGCGCCAGCAGCCAAGATTTCAGGCTAGCGGGAGGAGGGTTGGAGACCCAGTACTTC. Its protein product is CASSQDFRLAGGGLETQYF.

The rearrangement links TRBV25-1 to TRBJ1-5; D is perhaps TRBD1 (5 bases). CDR1 is MGHDK and CDR2 is SYGVNS in the germline V gene. The CDR3 totals 14 residues. Between the trimmed V and J ends, which lost 3 bases and 3 bases, there was a span of 9 bases. The CDR3 reads CASSDRGFNQPQHF. CDR3 in DNA: TGTGCCAGCAGTGATCGGGGGTTCAATCAGCCCCAGCATTTT.

The gene calls are TRBV11-3 and TRBJ2-7; D is perhaps TRBD2 (5 bases). The germline V gene encodes CDR1 SGHNT and CDR2 YENEEA. This CDR3 is built from 14 residues. The germline V and J ends were trimmed by 5 bases and 5 bases, with 16 bases remaining between them. Here the CDR3 DNA reads TGTGCCAGCAGCCTAGGTCACGCGGGCCACGAGCAGTACTTC. Encoded protein: CASSLGHAGHEQYF.

Only a few counts were recorded for this clone. V is TRBV11-2 and J is TRBJ2-7; 8 bases are shared with TRBD2. This CDR3 comprises 15 residues. Per germline, CDR1 SGHAT and CDR2 FQNNGV. V gave up 7 bases and J gave up 2 bases; unmatched junction bases: 10. CDR3 loop: CASTIGRDSAYEQYF. For the CDR3, the DNA is TGTGCCAGCACCATCGGGAGGGACTCCGCCTACGAGCAGTACTTC. Combining the CDR3 with reference TRBV11-2 and TRBJ2-7 gives the whole variable domain EAGVAQSPRYKIIEKRQSVAFWCNPISGHATLYWYQQILGQGPKLLIQFQNNGVVDDSQLPKDRFSAERLKGVDSTLKIQPAKLEDSAVYLCASTIGRDSAYEQYFGPGTRLTVT.

The genes are TRBV4-3 and TRBJ2-7; 10 bases fit TRBD2. The trim removed 1 base at V and 3 bases at J, leaving 6 bases unmatched. This CDR3 is built from 16 residues. Germline V gene data show CDR1 as LGHNA and CDR2 as YSLEER. CDR3 nucleotides: TGCGCCAGCAGCCAAGTCAGCGGGAGGGGCGGCTACGAGCAGTACTTC. It yields the protein CASSQVSGRGGYEQYF.

V and J are TRBV4-3 and TRBJ2-2; 7 bases align to TRBD1. CDR1 LGHNA and CDR2 YSLEER come from the germline V gene. The CDR3 is made up of 14 amino acids. J was trimmed by 4 bases and V by 6 bases; bases with no gene match: 5. As DNA, the CDR3 is TGCGCCAGCAGGGGACAGAAATTCACCGGGGAGCTGTTTTTT. This sequence encodes CASRGQKFTGELFF.

V is TRBV14 and J is TRBJ2-7, with 10 nucleotides matching TRBD1. Trimming cost V 4 bases and J 3 bases; bases outside gene matches: 9. The CDR3 is made up of 16 amino acids. Per germline, CDR1 SGHDN and CDR2 FVKESK. CDR3 region: CASSRTTGTGDYEQYF. Here the CDR3 DNA reads TGTGCCAGCAGCCGAACTACCGGGACAGGGGACTACGAGCAGTACTTC.

V gene TRBV12-5 combines with J gene TRBJ2-7, with D unclear. The CDR3 sequence is 14 residues long. Germline lookup yields CDR1 LGHNT and CDR2 FRNRAP. V was shortened by 5 bases and J by 5 bases, with 16 bases between the two germline ends. The CDR3 loop reads CASGPPDGLHEQYF. CDR3 coding DNA: TGTGCTAGTGGTCCCCCCGATGGGCTGCACGAGCAGTACTTC.

The chain has TRBV28 and TRBJ2-7; possibly TRBD1 for D (5 bases). Trimming left V 4 bases short and J 11 bases short, with 21 bases between. CDR1 is MDHEN and CDR2 is SYDVKM in the germline V gene. The CDR3 length is 14 residues. This CDR3 reads CASSSPRLVGAEYF. CDR3 nucleotides: TGTGCCAGCAGTTCCCCCCGACTCGTTGGGGCGGAGTACTTC.

The rearrangement links TRBV18 to TRBJ2-1; 7 bases are a match to TRBD2. Looked up from germline, CDR1 is KGHSH and CDR2 is LQKENI. The CDR3 totals 14 residues. The V and J ends lost 3 bases and 2 bases, in that order; junction bases with no gene match: 1. CDR3 amino acids: CASSPLAAYNEQFF. For the CDR3, the DNA is TGTGCCAGCTCACCTCTAGCGGCCTACAATGAGCAGTTCTTC.

The rearrangement uses TRBV4-1 and TRBJ2-7, with a tentative D call TRBD2 (6 bases). Germline CDR1 MGHRA, CDR2 YSYEKL. There are 18 residues in the CDR3. Trimming removed 3 bases at V and 2 bases at J, with 23 bases between. The CDR3 region is CASSQVVGLPGDTYEQYF. CDR3 nucleotide sequence: TGCGCCAGCAGCCAGGTGGTTGGACTCCCGGGAGATACCTACGAGCAGTACTTC.

This chain connects TRBV29-1 to TRBJ2-1; 8 bases are a match to TRBD2. This CDR3 contains 13 residues. Germline-derived CDR1 and CDR2 are SQVTM and ANQGSEA. Germline trimming cut 7 bases from V and 2 bases from J; bases unmatched to any gene: 4. The CDR3 protein is CSGAGRAYNEQFF. The CDR3 nucleotides are TGCAGCGGCGCCGGGAGGGCCTACAATGAGCAGTTCTTC.